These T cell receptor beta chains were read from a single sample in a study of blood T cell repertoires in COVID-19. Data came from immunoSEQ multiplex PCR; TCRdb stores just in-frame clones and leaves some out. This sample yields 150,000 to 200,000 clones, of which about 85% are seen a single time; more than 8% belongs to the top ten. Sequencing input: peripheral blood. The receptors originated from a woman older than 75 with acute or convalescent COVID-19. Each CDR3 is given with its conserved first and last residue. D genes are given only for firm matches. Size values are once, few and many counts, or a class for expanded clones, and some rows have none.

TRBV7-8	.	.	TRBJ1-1	CASSQTGDEAFF	TGTGCCAGCAGCCAGACCGGGGATGAAGCTTTCTTT
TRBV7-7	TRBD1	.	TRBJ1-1	CASSFKDRLMNTEAFF	TGTGCCAGCAGCTTCAAGGACAGGCTCATGAACACTGAAGCTTTCTTT
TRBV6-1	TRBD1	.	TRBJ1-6	CASSEMGQGSHSPLHF	TGTGCCAGCAGTGAAATGGGACAGGGGAGCCATTCACCCCTCCACTTT
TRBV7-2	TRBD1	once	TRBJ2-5	CASSEDRGRGETQYF	TGTGCCAGCAGCGAGGACAGGGGGCGGGGAGAGACCCAGTACTTC
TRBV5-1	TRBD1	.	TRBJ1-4	CASSLDRGREKLFF	TGCGCCAGCAGCCTGGACAGGGGCAGGGAAAAACTGTTTTTT
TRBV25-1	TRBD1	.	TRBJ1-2	CASTGGYGYTF	TGTGCCAGTACAGGGGGGTATGGCTACACCTTC
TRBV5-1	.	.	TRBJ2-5	CASSSGSEETQYF	TGCGCCAGCAGCTCAGGATCGGAAGAGACCCAGTACTTC
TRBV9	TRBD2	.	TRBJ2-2	CASSVEASGVRTGELFF	TGTGCCAGCAGCGTAGAGGCTAGCGGGGTCAGAACCGGGGAGCTGTTTTTT
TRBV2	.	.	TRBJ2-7	CATGIAGNAVGEQYF	TGTGCCACCGGGATAGCCGGGAACGCGGTCGGCGAGCAGTACTTC
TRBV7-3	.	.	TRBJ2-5	CASSLGGQETQYF	TGTGCCAGCAGCTTAGGAGGGCAAGAGACCCAGTACTTC
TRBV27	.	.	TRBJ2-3	CASSLSGGFGDTQYF	TGTGCCAGCAGTTTATCAGGAGGGTTTGGAGATACGCAGTATTTT
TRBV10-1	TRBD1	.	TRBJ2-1	CASSEVGQGARNEQFF	TGCGCCAGCAGTGAGGTAGGACAGGGGGCGCGTAATGAGCAGTTCTTC
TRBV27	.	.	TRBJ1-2	CASSQQGLRGYTF	TGTGCCAGCAGTCAGCAGGGGCTCCGGGGCTACACCTTC
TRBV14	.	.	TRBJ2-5	CASSQLESETQYF	TGTGCCAGCAGCCAACTAGAGTCAGAGACCCAGTACTTC
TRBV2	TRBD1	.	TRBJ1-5	CASSAGQWAQPQHF	TGTGCCAGCAGCGCGGGACAGTGGGCTCAGCCCCAGCATTTT
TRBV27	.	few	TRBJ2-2	CASSLLATNTGELFF	TGTGCCAGCAGTTTATTAGCGACGAACACCGGGGAGCTGTTTTTT
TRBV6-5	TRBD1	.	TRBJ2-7	CATQEGQAYEQYF	TGTGCCACCCAGGAGGGACAGGCCTACGAGCAGTACTTC
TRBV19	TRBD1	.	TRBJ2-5	CASSKGDRGETQYF	TGTGCCAGTAGTAAGGGGGACAGGGGAGAGACCCAGTACTTC
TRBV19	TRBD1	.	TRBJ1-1	CASSRRDRGTEAFF	TGTGCCAGTAGTAGGCGGGACAGGGGTACTGAAGCTTTCTTT
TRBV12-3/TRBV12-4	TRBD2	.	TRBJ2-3	CASSGGGLGTQYF	TGTGCCAGTTCGGGGGGGGGCCTAGGTACGCAGTATTTT
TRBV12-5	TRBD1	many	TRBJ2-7	CASGYRTGTGSSYEQYF	TGTGCTAGTGGCTACCGAACCGGGACAGGGAGCTCCTACGAGCAGTACTTC
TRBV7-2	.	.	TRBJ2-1	CASSLLPSSYNEQFF	TGTGCCAGCAGCCTTTTACCGAGCTCCTACAATGAGCAGTTCTTC
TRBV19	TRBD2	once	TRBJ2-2	CASSPGLAGAVELFF	TGTGCCAGTAGCCCCGGACTAGCGGGGGCTGTGGAGCTGTTTTTT
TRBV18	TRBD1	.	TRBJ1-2	CASSPRDRVGYGYTF	TGTGCCAGCTCACCGAGGGACAGGGTGGGGTATGGCTACACCTTC
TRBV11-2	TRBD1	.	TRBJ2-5	CASSLTGMETQYF	TGTGCCAGCAGTCTGACAGGGATGGAGACCCAGTACTTC
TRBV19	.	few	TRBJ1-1	CASISTPNTEAFF	TGTGCCAGTATTTCGACACCGAACACTGAAGCTTTCTTT
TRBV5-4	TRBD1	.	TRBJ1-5	CASRGGPDRGNQPQHF	TGTGCCAGCAGAGGGGGGCCGGACAGGGGGAATCAGCCCCAGCATTTT
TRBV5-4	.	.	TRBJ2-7	CASSFGGINEQYF	TGTGCCAGCAGCTTCGGGGGAATTAACGAGCAGTACTTC
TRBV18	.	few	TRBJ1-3	CASSPGVDSSGNTIYF	TGTGCCAGCTCACCAGGTGTAGACTCCTCTGGAAACACCATATATTTT
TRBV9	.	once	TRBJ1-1	CASSAHIGENTEAFF	TGTGCCAGCAGCGCCCATATAGGGGAGAACACTGAAGCTTTCTTT
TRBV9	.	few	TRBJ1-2	CASSVGSGGYGYTF	TGTGCCAGCAGCGTAGGTAGCGGGGGCTATGGCTACACCTTC
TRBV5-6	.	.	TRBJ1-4	CASSQAYGKNEKLFF	TGTGCCAGCAGCCAAGCCTACGGGAAGAATGAAAAACTGTTTTTT
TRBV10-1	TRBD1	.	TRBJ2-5	CASSGQGQETQYF	TGCGCCAGCAGCGGACAGGGCCAAGAGACCCAGTACTTC
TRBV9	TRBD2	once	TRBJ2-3	CASSARGGEPYNTQYF	TGTGCCAGCAGCGCCCGGGGGGGAGAGCCTTACAATACGCAGTATTTT
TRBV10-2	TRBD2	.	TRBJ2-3	CASSEGLAGGTDTQYF	TGCGCCAGCAGTGAGGGACTAGCGGGAGGCACAGATACGCAGTATTTT
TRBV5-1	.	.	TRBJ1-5	CAPCLGGGNQPQHF	TGCGCCCCCTGCCTGGGGGGGGGCAATCAGCCCCAGCATTTT
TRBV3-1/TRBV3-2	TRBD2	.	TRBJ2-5	CASSTSGGMQRETQYF	TGTGCCAGCAGCACTAGCGGGGGAATGCAGCGAGAGACCCAGTACTTC
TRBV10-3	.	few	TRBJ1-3	CAIRLRQTRSGNTIYF	TGTGCCATCAGATTACGACAGACTCGCTCTGGAAACACCATATATTTT
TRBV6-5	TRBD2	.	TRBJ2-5	CASSYSGRGIQETQYF	TGTGCCAGCAGTTACTCTGGGCGGGGGATCCAAGAGACCCAGTACTTC
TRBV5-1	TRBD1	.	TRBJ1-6	CASSVSGTGAGSSYNSPLHF	TGCGCCAGCAGCGTTTCCGGGACAGGGGCCGGGAGCTCCTATAATTCACCCCTCCACTTT
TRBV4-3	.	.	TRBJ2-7	CASSQDRAHEQYF	TGCGCCAGCAGCCAAGACAGGGCCCACGAGCAGTACTTC
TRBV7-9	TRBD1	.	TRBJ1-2	CASSRGGASGGYTF	TGTGCCAGCAGCCGAGGGGGCGCTTCGGGCGGCTACACCTTC
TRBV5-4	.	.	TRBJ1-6	CASSFAGEGSPLHF	TGTGCCAGCAGCTTTGCAGGGGAAGGCTCACCCCTCCACTTT
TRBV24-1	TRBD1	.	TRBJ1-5	CATKGTGKAVTLWGQGAVQPQHF	TGTGCCACCAAGGGAACAGGGAAAGCTGTAACATTGTGGGGACAGGGGGCGGTTCAGCCCCAGCATTTT
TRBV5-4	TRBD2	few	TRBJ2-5	CASSPTSGQETQYF	TGTGCCAGCAGCCCCACTAGCGGCCAAGAGACCCAGTACTTC
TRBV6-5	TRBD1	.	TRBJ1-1	CASTLQGASPEAFF	TGTGCCAGCACCCTACAGGGGGCATCCCCTGAAGCTTTCTTT
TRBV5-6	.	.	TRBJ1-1	CASSLGGDEAFF	TGTGCCAGCAGCCTCGGGGGGGATGAAGCTTTCTTT
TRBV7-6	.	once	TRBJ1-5	CASSLASRVETSAQHF	TGTGCCAGCAGCTTAGCGTCCAGGGTTGAAACGTCGGCCCAGCATTTT
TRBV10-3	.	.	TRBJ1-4	CAISESGATNEKLFF	TGTGCCATCAGTGAGTCCGGAGCAACTAATGAAAAACTGTTTTTT
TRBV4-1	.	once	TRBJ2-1	CASSQPRGIQFF	TGCGCCAGCAGCCAACCTAGGGGGATACAGTTCTTC
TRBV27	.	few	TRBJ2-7	CASSAKGGGRFGGSIDEQYF	TGTGCCAGCAGTGCCAAAGGGGGGGGGCGGTTTGGCGGGAGTATCGACGAGCAGTACTTC
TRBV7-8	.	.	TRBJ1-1	CASSYRGNTEAFF	TGTGCCAGCAGCTATCGGGGGAACACTGAAGCTTTCTTT